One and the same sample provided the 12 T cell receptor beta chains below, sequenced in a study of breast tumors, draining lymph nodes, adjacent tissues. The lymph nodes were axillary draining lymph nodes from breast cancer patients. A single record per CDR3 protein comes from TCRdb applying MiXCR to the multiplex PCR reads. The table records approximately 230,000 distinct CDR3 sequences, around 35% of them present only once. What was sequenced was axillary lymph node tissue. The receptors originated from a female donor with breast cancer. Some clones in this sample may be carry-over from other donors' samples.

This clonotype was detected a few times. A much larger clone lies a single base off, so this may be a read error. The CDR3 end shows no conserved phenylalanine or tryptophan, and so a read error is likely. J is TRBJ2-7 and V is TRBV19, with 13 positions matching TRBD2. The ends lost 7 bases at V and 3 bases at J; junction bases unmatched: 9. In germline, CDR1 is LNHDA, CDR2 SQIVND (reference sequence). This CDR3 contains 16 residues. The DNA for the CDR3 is TGTGCCAGTACCCGACTAGCGGGAGGTCCAATCTACGAGCAGTACTCC. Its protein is CASTRLAGGPIYEQYS.

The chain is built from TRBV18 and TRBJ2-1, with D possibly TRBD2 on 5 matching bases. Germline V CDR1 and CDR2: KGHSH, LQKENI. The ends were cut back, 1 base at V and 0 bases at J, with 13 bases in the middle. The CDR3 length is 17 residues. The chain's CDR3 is CASSPRVGRVSYNEQFF. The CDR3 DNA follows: TGTGCCAGCTCACCACGAGTAGGGCGGGTCTCCTACAATGAGCAGTTCTTC.

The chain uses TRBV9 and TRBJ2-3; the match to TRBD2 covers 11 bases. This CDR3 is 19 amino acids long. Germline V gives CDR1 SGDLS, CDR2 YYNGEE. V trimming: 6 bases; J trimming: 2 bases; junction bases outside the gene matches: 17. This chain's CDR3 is CASKSTDPGTSGNTDTQYF. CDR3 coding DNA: TGTGCCAGCAAATCGACAGACCCCGGGACTAGCGGAAACACAGATACGCAGTATTTT.

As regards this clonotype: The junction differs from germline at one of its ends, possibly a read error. Written as DNA, the CDR3 is TGTGCCACCAGTGATCCTAAAATGGGCGCCTACCGAGCAGACTTC. Protein product: CATSDPKMGAYRADF. The chain is built from TRBV24-1 and TRBJ2-7; unclear D gene. Germline V CDR1 and CDR2: KGHDR, SFDVKD. This CDR3 is 15 amino acids long.

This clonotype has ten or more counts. CDR3 sequence: CASSLTLIAGTSYNEQFF. The CDR3 nucleotides are TGTGCCAGCAGCTTAACGTTAATAGCGGGGACCTCCTACAATGAGCAGTTCTTC. The gene calls are TRBV7-3 and TRBJ2-1, with TRBD2 matching 8 bases. Trimming cost V 0 bases and J 0 bases; bases outside gene matches: 7. The CDR3 is made up of 18 amino acids. The germline V gene has CDR1 SGHTA and CDR2 FQGTGA.

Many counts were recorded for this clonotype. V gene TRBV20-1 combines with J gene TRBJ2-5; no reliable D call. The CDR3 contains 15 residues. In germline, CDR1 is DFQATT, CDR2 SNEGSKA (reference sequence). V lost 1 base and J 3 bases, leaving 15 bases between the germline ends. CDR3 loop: CSARAGLTVKETQYF. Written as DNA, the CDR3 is TGCAGTGCTAGAGCTGGTCTCACCGTAAAAGAGACCCAGTACTTC.

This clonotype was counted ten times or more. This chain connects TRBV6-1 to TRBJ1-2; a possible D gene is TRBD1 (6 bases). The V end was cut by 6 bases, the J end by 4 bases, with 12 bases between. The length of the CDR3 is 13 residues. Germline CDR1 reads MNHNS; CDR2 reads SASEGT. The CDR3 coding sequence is TGTGCCAGCAGCCGACAGGAGATCTATGGCTACACCTTC. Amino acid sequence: CASSRQEIYGYTF.

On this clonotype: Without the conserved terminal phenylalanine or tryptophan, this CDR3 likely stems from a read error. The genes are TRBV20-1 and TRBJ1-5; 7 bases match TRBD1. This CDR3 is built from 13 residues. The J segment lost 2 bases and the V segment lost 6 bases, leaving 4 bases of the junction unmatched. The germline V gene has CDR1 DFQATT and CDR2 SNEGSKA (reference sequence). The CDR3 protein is CSATGQGNQPQHG. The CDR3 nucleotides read TGCAGTGCCACAGGACAGGGCAATCAGCCCCAGCATGGT.

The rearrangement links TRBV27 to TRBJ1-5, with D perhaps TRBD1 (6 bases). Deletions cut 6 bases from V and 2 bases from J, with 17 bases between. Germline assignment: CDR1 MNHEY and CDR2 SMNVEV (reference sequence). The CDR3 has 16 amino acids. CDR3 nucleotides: TGTGCCAGCAGGCCACGGGGGCCTAGCGGCAATCAGCCCCAGCATTTT. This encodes CASRPRGPSGNQPQHF.

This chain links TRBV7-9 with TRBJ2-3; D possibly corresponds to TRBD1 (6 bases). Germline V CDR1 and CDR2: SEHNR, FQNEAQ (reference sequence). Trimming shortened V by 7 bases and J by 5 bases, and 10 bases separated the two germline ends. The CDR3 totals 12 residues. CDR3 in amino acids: CASIQGGDTQYF. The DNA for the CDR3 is TGTGCCAGCATACAAGGGGGAGATACGCAGTATTTT.

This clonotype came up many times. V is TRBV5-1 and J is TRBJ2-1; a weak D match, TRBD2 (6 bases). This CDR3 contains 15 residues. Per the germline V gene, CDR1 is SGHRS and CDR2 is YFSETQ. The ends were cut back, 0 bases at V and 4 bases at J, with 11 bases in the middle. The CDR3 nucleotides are TGCGCCAGCAGCTTGGCCATGGGGGGATACAATGAGCAGTTCTTC. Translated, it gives CASSLAMGGYNEQFF.

CDR3 protein: CASSHDRGLRGYTF. CDR3 bases: TGTGCCAGCAGTCATGACAGGGGGCTTCGTGGCTACACCTTC. This chain joins TRBV13 and TRBJ1-2; TRBD1 aligns across 10 bases. The CDR3 runs 14 residues. The germline gives CDR1 PRHDT, CDR2 FYEKMQ (reference sequence). V lost 6 bases, J lost 7 bases, and 8 bases stayed unmatched.